A single sample is the source of the 11 T cell receptor beta chains below, sequenced in a study of immune evolution from preneoplasia to lung adenocarcinoma. Profiled with immunoSEQ multiplex PCR; TCRdb holds only in-frame clones, not every one. The sample lists 3,000 to 4,000 clones, about 75% occurring once. The sample comprised FFPE lung adenocarcinoma in situ tissue. The origin of the receptors is a person between 60 and 79 years old with lung adenocarcinoma.

The chain employs TRBV28 and TRBJ2-7; 7 bases are shared with TRBD1. CDR1 is MDHEN, CDR2 SYDVKM, per germline. CDR3 length equals 13 residues. The ends lost 4 bases at V and 5 bases at J; junction bases unmatched: 5. The CDR3 spells CASSSTGSHEQYF. CDR3 in DNA: TGTGCCAGCAGTTCGACAGGGAGCCACGAGCAGTACTTC.

V gene TRBV11-2 combines with J gene TRBJ2-7; D could derive from TRBD1 or TRBD2 (5 bases each). CDR3 length equals 15 residues. Germline CDR1 reads SGHAT; CDR2 reads FQNNGV. V shed 5 bases and J shed 3 bases, with 17 bases lying between them. CDR3 sequence (DNA): TGTGCCAGCAGCGTCGGGGCCCAAGTCGTCTACGAGCAGTACTTC. It encodes CASSVGAQVVYEQYF.

V is TRBV28 and J is TRBJ2-7, with TRBD1 matching over 9 bases. The CDR3 has 15 residues. Germline assignment: CDR1 MDHEN and CDR2 SYDVKM. Trimming at V came to 4 bases and at J to 3 bases, leaving 7 bases not matched to a gene. Here the CDR3 DNA reads TGTGCCAGCAGTTCGACTACGACAGGGGGCTACGAGCAGTACTTC. It is translated as CASSSTTTGGYEQYF.

The chain is built from TRBV7-9 and TRBJ1-1; D perhaps matches TRBD1 (6 bases). CDR1 is SEHNR and CDR2 is FQNEAQ in the germline V gene (reference sequence). V was shortened by 6 bases and J by 1 base, with 12 bases between the two germline ends. The CDR3 consists of 14 residues. The CDR3 bases are TGTGCCAGCAGTCCCGTAGGGGGGAACACTGAAGCTTTCTTT. Translating it yields CASSPVGGNTEAFF. The full variable domain, with the rest looked up from reference TRBV7-9 and TRBJ1-1, is DTGVSQNPRHKITKRGQNVTFRCDPISEHNRLYWYRQTLGQGPEFLTYFQNEAQLEKSRLLSDRFSAERPKGSFSTLEIQRTEQGDSAMYLCASSPVGGNTEAFFGQGTRLTVV.

This clone was recorded a few times. The genes are TRBV6-1 and TRBJ1-4, with D unresolved. Germline-derived CDR1 and CDR2 are MNHNS and SASEGT. Trimming removed 7 bases at V and 5 bases at J, with 5 bases between. CDR3 length: 11 residues. CDR3 loop: CASKRNEKLFF. CDR3 sequence (DNA): TGTGCCAGCAAGAGGAATGAAAAACTGTTTTTT.

The J gene is TRBJ2-1, the V gene TRBV5-5; tentatively, D is TRBD1 or TRBD2 (5 bases each). The V end was cut by 0 bases, the J end by 6 bases, with 13 bases between. The CDR3 is 15 residues long. The germline V gene has CDR1 SGHKS and CDR2 YYEKEE (reference sequence). The CDR3: CASSLEGTVVNEQFF. The CDR3 bases are TGTGCCAGCAGCTTGGAAGGGACGGTTGTCAATGAGCAGTTCTTC.

V gene TRBV4-3 combines with J gene TRBJ2-7; TRBD1 might be the D (6 bases). Germline V CDR1 and CDR2: LGHNA, YSLEER. Trimming removed 2 bases from V and 6 bases from J, with 26 bases in between. The CDR3 is made up of 18 amino acids. The CDR3 DNA follows: TGCGCCAGCAGCCAATATCCTGTCGGGACAAGGGATTTATCCGAGCAGTACTTC. Translated: CASSQYPVGTRDLSEQYF.

Within the sample, this clone is large (0.1 to 1%). This rearrangement joins TRBV20-1 to TRBJ1-2; 9 bases map to TRBD1. The V segment lost 6 bases and the J segment 10 bases; nucleotides outside the gene matches: 3. CDR3 length equals 10 residues. Germline values: CDR1 DFQATT, CDR2 SNEGSKA (reference sequence). CDR3 in DNA: TGCAGTGCAGACAGGGGGTACTACACCTTC. Translated: CSADRGYYTF.

The chain couples TRBV5-1 to TRBJ2-5; no definite D call. The V gene's germline CDR1 is SGHRS and CDR2 YFSETQ. V gave up 0 bases and J gave up 3 bases, with 3 bases separating them. The CDR3 runs 12 residues. Here the CDR3 reads CASSLEKETQYF. CDR3 in DNA: TGCGCCAGCAGCTTGGAAAAAGAGACCCAGTACTTC.

The gene calls are TRBV18 and TRBJ2-6, with D perhaps TRBD2 (6 bases). V lost 0 bases and J 4 bases, leaving 13 bases between the germline ends. This CDR3 has 17 residues. Germline assignment: CDR1 KGHSH and CDR2 LQKENI. CDR3 nucleotides: TGTGCCAGCTCACCACCGGGAGGAGGGTTAGGGGCCAACGTCCTGACTTTC. Translating gives CASSPPGGGLGANVLTF.

This clone was detected once. At one boundary the junction diverges from the germline segment, which might be a read error. Other nucleotide sequences in the sample specify the same CDR3. This chain joins TRBV6-6 and TRBJ1-1; D might be TRBD1 (6 bases). The CDR3 length is 13 residues. Germline V gene lookup returns CDR1 MNHNY and CDR2 SVGAGI (reference sequence). CDR3 sequence reads: CASSFRTDTEAFF. Written as DNA, the CDR3 is TGCGCCAGCAGTTTCAGGACAGACACTGAAGCTTTCTTT.